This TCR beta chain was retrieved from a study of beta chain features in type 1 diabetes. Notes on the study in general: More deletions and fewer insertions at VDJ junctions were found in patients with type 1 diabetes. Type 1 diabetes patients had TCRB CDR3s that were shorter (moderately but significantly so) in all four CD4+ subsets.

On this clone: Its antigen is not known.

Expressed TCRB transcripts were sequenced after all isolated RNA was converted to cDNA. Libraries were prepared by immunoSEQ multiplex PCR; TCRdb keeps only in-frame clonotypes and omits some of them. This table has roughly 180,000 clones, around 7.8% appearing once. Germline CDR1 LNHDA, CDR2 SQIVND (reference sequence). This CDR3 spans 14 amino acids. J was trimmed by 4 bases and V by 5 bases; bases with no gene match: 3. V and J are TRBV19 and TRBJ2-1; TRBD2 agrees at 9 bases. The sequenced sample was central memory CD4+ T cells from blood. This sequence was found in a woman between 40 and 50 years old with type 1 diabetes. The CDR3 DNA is TGTGCCAGTAGTCGTAGCGGGGGATACAATGAGCAGTTCTTC. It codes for CASSRSGGYNEQFF. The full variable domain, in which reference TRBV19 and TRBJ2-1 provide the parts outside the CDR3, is DGGITQSPKYLFRKEGQNVTLSCEQNLNHDAMYWYRQDPGQGLRLIYYSQIVNDFQKGDIAEGYSVSREKKESFPLTVTSAQKNPTAFYLCASSRSGGYNEQFFGPGTRLTVL.